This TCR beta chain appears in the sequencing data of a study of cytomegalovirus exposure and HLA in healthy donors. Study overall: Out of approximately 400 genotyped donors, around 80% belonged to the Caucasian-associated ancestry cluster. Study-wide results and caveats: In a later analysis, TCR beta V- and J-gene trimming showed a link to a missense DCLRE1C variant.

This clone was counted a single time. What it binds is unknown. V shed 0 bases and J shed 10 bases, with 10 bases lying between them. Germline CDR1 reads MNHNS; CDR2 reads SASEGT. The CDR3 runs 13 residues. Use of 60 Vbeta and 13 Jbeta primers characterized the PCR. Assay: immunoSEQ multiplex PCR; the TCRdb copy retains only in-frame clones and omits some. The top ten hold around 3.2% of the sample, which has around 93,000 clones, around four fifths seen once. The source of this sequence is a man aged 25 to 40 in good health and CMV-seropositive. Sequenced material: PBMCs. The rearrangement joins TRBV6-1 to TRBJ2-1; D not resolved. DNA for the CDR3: TGTGCCAGCAGTGAAGCGGGCCGGTGGGAGCAGTTCTTC. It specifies CASSEAGRWEQFF.